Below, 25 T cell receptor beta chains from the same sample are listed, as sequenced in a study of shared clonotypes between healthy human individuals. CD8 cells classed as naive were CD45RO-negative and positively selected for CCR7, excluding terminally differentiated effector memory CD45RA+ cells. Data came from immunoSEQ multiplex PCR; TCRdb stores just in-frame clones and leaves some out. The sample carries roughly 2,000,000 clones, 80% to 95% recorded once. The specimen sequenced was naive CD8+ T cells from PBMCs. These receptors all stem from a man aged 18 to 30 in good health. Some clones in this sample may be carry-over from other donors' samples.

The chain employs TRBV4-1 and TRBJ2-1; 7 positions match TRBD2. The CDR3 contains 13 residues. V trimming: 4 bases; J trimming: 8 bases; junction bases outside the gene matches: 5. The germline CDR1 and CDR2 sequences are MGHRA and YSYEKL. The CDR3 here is CASSPGLLDEQFF. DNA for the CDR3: TGCGCCAGCAGCCCGGGACTACTCGATGAGCAGTTCTTC.

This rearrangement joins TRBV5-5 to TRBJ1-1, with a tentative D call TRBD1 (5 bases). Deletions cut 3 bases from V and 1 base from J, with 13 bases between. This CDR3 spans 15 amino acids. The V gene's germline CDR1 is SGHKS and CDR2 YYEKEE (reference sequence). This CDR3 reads CASSWPGPANTEAFF. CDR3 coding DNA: TGTGCCAGCAGCTGGCCGGGACCGGCGAACACTGAAGCTTTCTTT.

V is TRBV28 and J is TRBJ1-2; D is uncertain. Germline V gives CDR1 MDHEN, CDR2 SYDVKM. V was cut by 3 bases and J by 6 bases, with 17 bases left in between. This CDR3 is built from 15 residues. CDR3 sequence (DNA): TGTGCCAGCAGTTTCCTCATTGAAGTCCCACATGGCTACACCTTC. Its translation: CASSFLIEVPHGYTF.

The CDR3 DNA reads as TGTGCCAGTCGTGGTAGCGGGGGTACCTACGAGCAGTACTTC. Encoded protein: CASRGSGGTYEQYF. J is TRBJ2-7 and V is TRBV7-9; 9 bases fit TRBD2. This CDR3 is 14 amino acids long. CDR1 and CDR2 (germline): SEHNR, FQNEAQ (reference sequence). J gave up 2 bases and V 9 bases, and 8 bases lay outside the gene matches.

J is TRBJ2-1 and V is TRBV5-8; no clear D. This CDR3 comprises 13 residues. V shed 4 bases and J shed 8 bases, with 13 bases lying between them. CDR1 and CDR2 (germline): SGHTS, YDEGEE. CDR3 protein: CASSPYRIYEQFF. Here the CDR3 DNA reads TGTGCCAGCAGCCCTTACAGAATCTATGAGCAGTTCTTC.

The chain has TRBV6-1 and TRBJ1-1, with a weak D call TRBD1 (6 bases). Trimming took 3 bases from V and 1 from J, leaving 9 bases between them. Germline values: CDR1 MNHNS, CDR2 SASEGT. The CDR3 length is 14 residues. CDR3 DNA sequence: TGTGCCAGCAGTGAGGAGGACAGGAACACTGAAGCTTTCTTT. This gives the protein CASSEEDRNTEAFF.

This CDR3 is CASSVFLEPTYEQYF. CDR3 bases: TGTGCCAGCAGCGTATTCCTGGAACCGACCTACGAGCAGTACTTC. The chain employs TRBV9 and TRBJ2-7; D unclear. Germline loops: CDR1 SGDLS, CDR2 YYNGEE. CDR3 size: 15 residues. Trimming took 1 base from V and 2 from J, leaving 13 bases between them.

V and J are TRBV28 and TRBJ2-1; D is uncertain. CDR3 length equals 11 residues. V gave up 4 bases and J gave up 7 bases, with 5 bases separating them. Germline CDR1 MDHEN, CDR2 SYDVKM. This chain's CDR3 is CASSSENEQFF. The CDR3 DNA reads TGTGCCAGCAGTTCAGAAAATGAGCAGTTCTTC. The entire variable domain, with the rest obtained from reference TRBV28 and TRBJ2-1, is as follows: DVKVTQSSRYLVKRTGEKVFLECVQDMDHENMFWYRQDPGLGLRLIYFSYDVKMKEKGDIPEGYSVSREKKERFSLILESASTNQTSMYLCASSSENEQFFGPGTRLTVL.

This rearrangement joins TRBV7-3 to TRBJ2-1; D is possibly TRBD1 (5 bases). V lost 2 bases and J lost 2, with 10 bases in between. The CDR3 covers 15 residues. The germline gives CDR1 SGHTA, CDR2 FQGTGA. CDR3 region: CASSLLAGPYNEQFF. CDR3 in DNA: TGTGCCAGCAGCTTATTGGCAGGGCCCTACAATGAGCAGTTCTTC.

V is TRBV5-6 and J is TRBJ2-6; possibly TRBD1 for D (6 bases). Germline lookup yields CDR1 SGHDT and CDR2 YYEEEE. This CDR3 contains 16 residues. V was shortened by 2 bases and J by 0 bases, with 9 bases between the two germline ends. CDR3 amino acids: CASSFGTFSGANVLTF. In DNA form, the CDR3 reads TGTGCCAGCAGCTTCGGGACATTCTCTGGGGCCAACGTCCTGACTTTC.

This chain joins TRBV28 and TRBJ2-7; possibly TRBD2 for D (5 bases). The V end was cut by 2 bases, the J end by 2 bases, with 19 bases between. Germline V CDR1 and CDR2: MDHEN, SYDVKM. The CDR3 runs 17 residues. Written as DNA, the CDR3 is TGTGCCAGCAGTTTAGAGGAGCCGGGGTCAGCTCCCTACGAGCAGTACTTC. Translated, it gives CASSLEEPGSAPYEQYF. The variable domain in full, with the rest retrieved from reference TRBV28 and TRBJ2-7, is DVKVTQSSRYLVKRTGEKVFLECVQDMDHENMFWYRQDPGLGLRLIYFSYDVKMKEKGDIPEGYSVSREKKERFSLILESASTNQTSMYLCASSLEEPGSAPYEQYFGPGTRLTVT.

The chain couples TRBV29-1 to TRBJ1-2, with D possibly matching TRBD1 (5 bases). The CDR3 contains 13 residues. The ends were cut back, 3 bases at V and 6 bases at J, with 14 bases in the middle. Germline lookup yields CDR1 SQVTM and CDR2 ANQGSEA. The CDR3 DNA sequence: TGCAGCGTTGACGCGATGGGGGTAGATGGCTACACCTTC. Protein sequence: CSVDAMGVDGYTF.

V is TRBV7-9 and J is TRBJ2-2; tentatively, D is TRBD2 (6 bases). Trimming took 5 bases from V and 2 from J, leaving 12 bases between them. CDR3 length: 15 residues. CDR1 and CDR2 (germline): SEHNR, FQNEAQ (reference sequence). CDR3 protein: CASSHPGGNTGELFF. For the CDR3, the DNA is TGTGCCAGCAGCCACCCCGGGGGAAACACCGGGGAGCTGTTTTTT.

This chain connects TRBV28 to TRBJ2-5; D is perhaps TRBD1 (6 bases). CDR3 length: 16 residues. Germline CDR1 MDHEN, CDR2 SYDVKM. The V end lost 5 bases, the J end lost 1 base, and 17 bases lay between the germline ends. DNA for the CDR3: TGTGCCAGCAGTGCCGAAACAGGGTCCACCCAAGAGACCCAGTACTTC. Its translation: CASSAETGSTQETQYF.

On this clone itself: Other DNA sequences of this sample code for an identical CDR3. The DNA for the CDR3 is TGTGCCAGCAGTGAAGCGCCACACTATTACGAGCAGTACTTC. This translates into CASSEAPHYYEQYF. The J gene is TRBJ2-7, the V gene TRBV6-1, with D unresolved. Germline V gene sequence: CDR1 MNHNS, CDR2 SASEGT. The CDR3 is 14 amino acids. V shed 0 bases and J shed 4 bases, with 10 bases lying between them.

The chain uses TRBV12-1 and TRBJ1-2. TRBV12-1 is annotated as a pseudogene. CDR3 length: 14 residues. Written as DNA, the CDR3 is TGTGCCAGCAGCACCGGGACTCGGTATTTGGGCTACACCTTC. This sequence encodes CASSTGTRYLGYTF.

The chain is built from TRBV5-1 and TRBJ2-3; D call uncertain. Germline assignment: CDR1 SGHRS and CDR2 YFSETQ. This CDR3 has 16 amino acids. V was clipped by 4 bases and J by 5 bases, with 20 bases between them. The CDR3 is CASSPAPSPFGDTQYF. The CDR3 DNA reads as TGCGCCAGCAGCCCGGCCCCATCCCCCTTCGGAGATACGCAGTATTTT.

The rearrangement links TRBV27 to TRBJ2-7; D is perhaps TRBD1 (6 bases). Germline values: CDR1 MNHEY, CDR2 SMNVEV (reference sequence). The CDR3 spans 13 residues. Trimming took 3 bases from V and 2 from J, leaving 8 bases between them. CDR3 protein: CASSFRDTYEQYF. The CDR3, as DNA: TGTGCCAGCAGTTTCAGGGACACCTACGAGCAGTACTTC.

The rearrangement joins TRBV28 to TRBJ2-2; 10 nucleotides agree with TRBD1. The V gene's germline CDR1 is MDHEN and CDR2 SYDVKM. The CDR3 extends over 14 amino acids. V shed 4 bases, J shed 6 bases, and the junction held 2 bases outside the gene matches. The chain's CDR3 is CASSSGTGAGELFF. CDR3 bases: TGTGCCAGCAGTTCCGGGACAGGGGCCGGGGAGCTGTTTTTT.

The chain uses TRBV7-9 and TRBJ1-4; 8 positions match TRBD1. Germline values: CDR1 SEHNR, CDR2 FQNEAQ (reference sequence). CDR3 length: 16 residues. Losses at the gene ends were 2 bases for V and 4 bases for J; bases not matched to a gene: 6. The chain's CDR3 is CASSLRADRGNEKLFF. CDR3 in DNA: TGTGCCAGCAGCTTAAGAGCCGACAGGGGTAATGAAAAACTGTTTTTT.

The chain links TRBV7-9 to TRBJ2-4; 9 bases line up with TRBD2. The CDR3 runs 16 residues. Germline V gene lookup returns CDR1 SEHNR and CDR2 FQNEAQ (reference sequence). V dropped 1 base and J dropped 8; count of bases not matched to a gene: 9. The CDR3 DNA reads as TGTGCCAGCAGCTTAGTGGGAGCGGGGGGTAAGGACATTCAGTACTTC. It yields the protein CASSLVGAGGKDIQYF.

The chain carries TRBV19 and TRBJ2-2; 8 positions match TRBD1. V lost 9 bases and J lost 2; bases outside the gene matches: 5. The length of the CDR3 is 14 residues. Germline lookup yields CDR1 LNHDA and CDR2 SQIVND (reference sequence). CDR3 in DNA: TGTGCCAGCCGGGACAGGATTAACACCGGGGAGCTGTTTTTT. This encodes CASRDRINTGELFF.

CDR3 amino acids: CASSFRGIEGYTDTQYF. CDR3 in DNA: TGTGCCAGCAGTTTTAGAGGGATTGAGGGTTACACAGATACGCAGTATTTT. The J gene is TRBJ2-3, the V gene TRBV27; the D gene is possibly TRBD2 (5 bases). Germline-derived CDR1 and CDR2 are MNHEY and SMNVEV (reference sequence). The CDR3 is 17 residues long. Deletions cut 3 bases from V and 2 bases from J, with 18 bases between.

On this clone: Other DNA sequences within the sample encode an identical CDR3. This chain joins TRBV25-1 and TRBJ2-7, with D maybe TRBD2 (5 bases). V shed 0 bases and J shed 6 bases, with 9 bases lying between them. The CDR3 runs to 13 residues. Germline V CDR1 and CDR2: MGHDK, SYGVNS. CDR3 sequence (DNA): TGTGCCAGCAGTGAATATCTCGGAGGCGAGCAGTACTTC. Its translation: CASSEYLGGEQYF.

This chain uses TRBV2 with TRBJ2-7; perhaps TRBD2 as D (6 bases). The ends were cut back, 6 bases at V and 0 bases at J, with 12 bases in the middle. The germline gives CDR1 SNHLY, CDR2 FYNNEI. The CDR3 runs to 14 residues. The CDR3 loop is CASSRELGSYEQYF. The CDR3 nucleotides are TGTGCCAGCAGCCGGGAGTTGGGCTCCTACGAGCAGTACTTC.